This T cell receptor (beta chain) originates from a study of early T cells in non-severe SARS-CoV-2 infection. From the 5' RACE reads, TCRdb called clonotypes with MiXCR, one entry per CDR3 protein. The repertoire has some 77,000 distinct CDR3 sequences, about 5% of them found once; the top ten carry roughly 6.6%. This clonotype occurred a few times. Per germline, CDR1 DFQATT and CDR2 SNEGSKA (reference sequence). This CDR3 has 15 residues. Trimming stripped 3 bases from V and 0 bases from J, with 15 bases between. Sequencing used whole blood, obtained at baseline. The sequence came from an adult who was a healthcare worker with PCR-confirmed SARS-CoV-2 infection or an uninfected control (not recorded which). The chain combines TRBV20-1 with TRBJ2-7; the D call may be TRBD1 or TRBD2 (6 bases each). The CDR3 region is CSASGGSGLSYEQYF. The CDR3 DNA follows: TGCAGTGCTAGTGGGGGCAGCGGGCTCTCCTACGAGCAGTACTTC.